The 3 T cell receptor beta chains below all came from one sample that was sequenced in a study of blood T cell repertoires in COVID-19. The table came from immunoSEQ multiplex PCR; TCRdb's copy has only in-frame clones and leaves some out. The sample holds around 240,000 clones, roughly 88% seen once. The specimen was peripheral blood. Every receptor here comes from a woman in her forties who had recovered from COVID-19.

The V and J genes are TRBV5-1 and TRBJ2-5; 10 bases line up with TRBD2. This CDR3 contains 17 residues. After removal of 3 bases from V and 0 bases from J, the junction contained 8 bases not matched to a gene. CDR1 is SGHRS and CDR2 is YFSETQ in the germline V gene. CDR3 amino acids: CASSWITSGAYQETQYF. DNA of the CDR3: TGCGCCAGCAGCTGGATAACTAGCGGGGCGTACCAAGAGACCCAGTACTTC.

This chain connects TRBV6-5 to TRBJ2-3; 11 bases align to TRBD2. CDR1 MNHEY and CDR2 SVGAGI come from the germline V gene. V lost 8 bases and J lost 2; bases outside the gene matches: 6. This CDR3 region has 15 residues. CDR3 coding DNA: TGTGCCAGCTCCGGGACTAGCGGTTTCACAGATACGCAGTATTTT. Amino acids: CASSGTSGFTDTQYF.

This clone appeared a single time. This chain joins TRBV7-9 and TRBJ2-1, with TRBD2 as a possible D gene (6 bases). Trimming removed 5 bases at V and 7 bases at J, with 21 bases between. CDR3 length equals 16 residues. Germline CDR1 reads SEHNR; CDR2 reads FQNEAQ (reference sequence). The CDR3 region has the DNA TGTGCCAGCAGCGGAGGGCCCCGCAGGGTAGGGAATGAGCAGTTCTTC. This gives the protein CASSGGPRRVGNEQFF.